Sequencing of this T cell receptor beta chain was carried out in a study of T cells in narcolepsy. Points from the study as a whole: In some patient and control memory CD4+ samples, autoreactive clones were absent. HCRT-specific and TRIB2-specific autoreactive clonotypes appeared among same-patient CSF and blood CD4+ clonotypes.

This clone has only one observation. As yet, its antigen is unknown. At one of its ends the junction is not consistent with the germline gene, which may arise from a read error. Sequencing used immunoSEQ multiplex PCR; TCRdb keeps in-frame clones, though not all of them. The sample includes under 30,000 clones, about 80% of them seen just once. This sequence originates from a human donor with narcolepsy. Sequenced material: CD45RA- memory CD4+ T cells from PBMCs.

CDR3 in amino acids: CAGSRGVEQYF. The CDR3 DNA is TGTGCCGGAAGCAGAGGGGTCGAGCAGTACTTC. V is TRBV5-3 and J is TRBJ2-7; either TRBD1 or TRBD2 may supply D (5 bases each). TRBV5-3 is assigned to the ORF class and has an uncertain function. The CDR3 length is 11 residues.